The entry that follows covers one TCR beta chain sequence. The clone's antigen remains unknown. No base-level quality is on record; no much larger clone is a single base apart. The CDR3 regions of human TCRbeta chains were analyzed by immunosequencing. On the study's bioinformatics: Repertoire TCRs were matched against a reference library of SARS-CoV-2-specific TCRs generated with the MIRA antigen-specificity platform. Breadth was defined as the fraction of unique TCRs that were SARS-CoV-2-associated. Depth was defined as the fraction of total T cells that were SARS-CoV-2-associated. Each spike-specific TCR was assigned to its reactive spike region and to a CD4 or CD8 class using the MIRA data. Log10-transformed breadth and depth values were compared by one-way ANOVA with Sidak's multiple comparisons tests. Here the immuneACCESS table is served through TCRdb, limited to in-frame sequences with V and J called. Missing clones are a known gap in these copies; in checked studies unresolved V genes cover under half, and the rest lacks a known reason. For V, J and clone size, that table is used; D and trimming come from the DNA. The sample table lists 100,000 to 150,000 clones, about 91% of them with a count of one. Of the sample, around 1.9% falls within the top ten clones.

The meaning of the sample's time point label: about 28 days (+/-7) after the second vaccine dose. AZD1222 recipients given second doses at about 4 weeks or at about 12 weeks were pooled, since spike-specific TCR depth and breadth were not found to differ between the two schedules. Samples from vaccinated people were obtained from the UK trials COV001 and COV002, which included a single-blind randomized controlled phase 2/3 trial of AZD1222 (ChAdOx1 nCoV-19) in healthy adults. For TCRbeta chain sequencing, PBMC samples from trial participants were taken at day 0 and at day 28 after the second dose. The data stem from a study of T cell responses to AZD1222 COVID-19 vaccine (dated by TCRdb to about 2021). About the full investigation: A total of about 230 trial participants underwent TCR sequencing, of whom some 210 received two doses of AZD1222 and 26 received two doses of the MenACWY control vaccine. Trial participants were enrolled into age subgroups of 18-55, 56-69 and 70-plus years, which contained about 150, 28 and 57 TCR-sequenced participants, respectively.

The investigation overall reported the following: Epitopes outside the regions mutated in the B.1.351 and B.1.1.7 variants were reportedly recognized by nearly half of the unique spike-specific TCRs. A significant rise in spike-specific TCR breadth and depth was observed after two AZD1222 doses relative to day 0 and relative to MenACWY recipients. Because no day 14 peak-response samples were available, repertoires were characterized only after the peak T cell response. The vaccine-associated CD4 TCRs covered the entire spike protein, and the dominant responses fell in regions 160-218 and 743-854. Most participants were white British and females outnumbered males, and the authors suggested that clonal diversity may have been underestimated. Conclusions about previously exposed vaccinees are limited, since just five or six AZD1222 recipients were seropositive for SARS-CoV-2 at baseline. The 56-69-year group was small, and its depth increase did not reach significance, likely because of low power.

This TCR was sampled from an adult who received the AZD1222 COVID-19 vaccine. The starting material was peripheral blood, obtained 28 days after the second AZD1222 dose.

The CDR3 loop reads CASSFTGGPVNTEAFF. DNA sequence: TGTGCCAGCAGCTTCACAGGGGGCCCGGTGAACACTGAAGCTTTCTTT. The chain is made from TRBV7-2 and TRBJ1-1; 9 of the junction bases match TRBD1. The germline V gene encodes CDR1 SGHTA and CDR2 FQGNSA. The CDR3 runs 16 amino acids, cysteine and phenylalanine included. The kept DNA is CDR3 alone, 48 bases in frame from the first base. V lost 3 bases and J lost 0 bases, and the count of bases not matched to a germline gene is 5.